This TCR beta chain originates from a study of T cells in Graves' hyperthyroidism and ophthalmopathy. Overall study findings and caveats: Ophthalmopathy onset followed model prediction by a median around six months. Researchers found most expanded thyroid clonotypes above 0.001 in blood as well.

From RNA transcripts, TCR beta CDR3 regions were amplified. The HTBI primer set drove a first-round RT-PCR of the TCR CDR3. TCRdb redid the calling of the multiplex PCR reads with MiXCR, one entry per CDR3 protein. The sample shows a few hundred thousand distinct CDR3 sequences, approximately 14% of them seen only once. As for this clonotype: Antigen specificity is unknown.

The CDR3 consists of 14 residues. The germline gives CDR1 SGHRS, CDR2 YFSETQ. The ends lost 6 bases at V and 9 bases at J; junction bases unmatched: 9. Hyperthyroidism, newly diagnosed and lasting under 2 months, affected patients aged 18 to 65. Thyroid ultrasound and orbital computed tomography, with clinical symptoms and serum thyroxine and TRAb, informed diagnoses. Sequencing was done on a sample of blood. This clonotype was sampled from a young woman with Graves' hyperthyroidism. This chain connects TRBV5-1 to TRBJ2-1; 10 nucleotides match TRBD2. The CDR3 protein is CASMLSGRAGEQFF. The CDR3 region has the DNA TGCGCCAGCATGTTGAGCGGGAGGGCGGGTGAGCAGTTCTTC.